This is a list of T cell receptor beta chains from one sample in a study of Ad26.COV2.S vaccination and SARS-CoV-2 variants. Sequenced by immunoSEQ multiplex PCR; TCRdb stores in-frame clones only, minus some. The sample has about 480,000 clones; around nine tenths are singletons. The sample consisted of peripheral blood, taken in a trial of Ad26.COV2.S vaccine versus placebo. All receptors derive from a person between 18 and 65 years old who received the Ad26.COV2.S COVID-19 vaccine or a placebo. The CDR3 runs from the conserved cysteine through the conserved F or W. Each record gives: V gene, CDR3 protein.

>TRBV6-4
CASSDSGTSGRARFF
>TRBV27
CASSFLPLNTGELFF
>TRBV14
CASSHWTKEETQYF
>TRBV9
CASSVEGDRATDTQYF
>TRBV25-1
CASSGGVIQYF
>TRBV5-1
CASSLEGRGVYEQYF
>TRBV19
CASIGGAALGGELFF
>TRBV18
CASSPRQGALVGELFF
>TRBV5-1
CASSTSRQDTEAFF
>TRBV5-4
CASSLGGRSYEQFF
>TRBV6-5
CASSKDRGNQPQHF